The TCR beta chain under discussion was sequenced for a study of blood T cell repertoires in COVID-19. Study overall: Acute and convalescent COVID-19 specimens originated in the United States, Italy and Spain.

V lost 5 bases, J lost 4 bases, and 9 bases stayed unmatched. CDR1 and CDR2 from the germline V gene are SGHVS and FNYEAQ. The length of the CDR3 is 16 residues. Original processing methods: Amplification from reference gene primers served as the basis for estimated nucleated cell counts. Here immunoSEQ multiplex PCR was the method, and the copy in TCRdb shows in-frame clones only, minus some. From that table come the V and J calls and clone size; the DNA was used to work out D and trimming. The sample carries some 99,000 clones, over 80% recorded once. This clone was observed once. The V and J genes are TRBV7-6 and TRBJ2-2; 8 bases are shared with TRBD1. This TCR was recovered from a human donor in a cohort sampled during active COVID-19. Sequenced: peripheral blood. The CDR3, as DNA: TGTGCCAGCAGCAGACGCAGGGGGCGCAGCACCGGGGAGCTGTTTTTT. This translates into CASSRRRGRSTGELFF.